Shown below are 13 T cell receptor beta chains from a single sample sequenced in a study of T cell repertoires and HLA-DP antigens. Their target antigens are unknown. Libraries were prepared by immunoSEQ multiplex PCR; TCRdb keeps only in-frame clonotypes and omits some of them. Seen here are more than 90,000 clones, about 91% observed once, and the top ten hold 0.25% to 0.3%. What was sequenced was CD4+ T cells from PBMCs. Receptors originate from a woman between 18 and 30 years old in good health and CMV-seronegative.

The gene calls are TRBV28 and TRBJ2-3; possibly TRBD2 for D (6 bases). With 5 bases removed from V and 2 bases from J, the gap between germline ends came to 14 bases. In germline, CDR1 is MDHEN, CDR2 SYDVKM. There are 15 residues in the CDR3. The CDR3: CASSSTGVLTDTQYF. The CDR3 DNA follows: TGTGCCAGCAGTAGCACGGGGGTCCTCACAGATACGCAGTATTTT. The full variable domain, completed using reference TRBV28 and TRBJ2-3, is DVKVTQSSRYLVKRTGEKVFLECVQDMDHENMFWYRQDPGLGLRLIYFSYDVKMKEKGDIPEGYSVSREKKERFSLILESASTNQTSMYLCASSSTGVLTDTQYFGPGTRLTVL.

CDR3 bases: TGTGCCAGCAGGATAGGGGGCCTACCCTCCGACACTGAAGCTTTCTTT. Protein product: CASRIGGLPSDTEAFF. This rearrangement joins TRBV28 to TRBJ1-1; 7 bases are shared with TRBD1. With V trimmed by 6 bases and J by 3 bases, 13 bases remained unmatched. The CDR3 consists of 16 residues. Germline V gene data show CDR1 as MDHEN and CDR2 as SYDVKM.

The chain uses TRBV7-9 and TRBJ1-1; D uncertain. The V end was cut by 8 bases, the J end by 2 bases, with 21 bases between. Germline V gives CDR1 SEHNR, CDR2 FQNEAQ (reference sequence). The CDR3 loop spans 16 amino acids. CDR3 DNA: TGTGCCAGCGCCCAAACGCCGACTCGGCCAAACACTGAAGCTTTCTTT. It encodes CASAQTPTRPNTEAFF. Based on the CDR3 plus reference TRBV7-9 and TRBJ1-1, the full variable domain is DTGVSQNPRHKITKRGQNVTFRCDPISEHNRLYWYRQTLGQGPEFLTYFQNEAQLEKSRLLSDRFSAERPKGSFSTLEIQRTEQGDSAMYLCASAQTPTRPNTEAFFGQGTRLTVV.

J is TRBJ2-7 and V is TRBV6-5; 7 nucleotides agree with TRBD1. The CDR3 extends over 14 amino acids. The junction had 8 bases not matched to a gene; V was cut back by 6 bases and J by 3 bases. CDR1 is MNHEY and CDR2 is SVGAGI in the germline V gene. Here the CDR3 reads CASSPDRIGYEQYV. The DNA of the CDR3 is TGTGCCAGCAGCCCGGACAGGATTGGCTACGAGCAGTACGTC.

The chain uses TRBV5-1 and TRBJ1-1; 7 bases agree with TRBD1. The V and J ends lost 2 bases and 4 bases, in that order; junction bases with no gene match: 8. The CDR3 spans 15 residues. Germline loops: CDR1 SGHRS, CDR2 YFSETQ. CDR3 nucleotides: TGCGCCAGCAGCTTTGACAGGGTGTGGAGCACTGAAGCTTTCTTT. This translates into CASSFDRVWSTEAFF.

The CDR3 nucleotides read TGTGCCAGCAGTGCCACCTCGTCCAGCGAACTATATGGCTACACCTTC. Its translation is CASSATSSSELYGYTF. This chain joins TRBV28 and TRBJ1-2; D unresolved. The CDR3 is made up of 16 amino acids. Germline CDR1 and CDR2: MDHEN and SYDVKM. V lost 5 bases to trimming and J lost 5 bases, with 21 bases between them.

V is TRBV10-1 and J is TRBJ1-5; 7 nucleotides line up with TRBD1. Looked up from germline, CDR1 is WNHNN and CDR2 is SYGVQD (reference sequence). The CDR3 contains 15 residues. The J segment lost 0 bases and the V segment lost 3 bases, leaving 2 bases of the junction unmatched. CDR3 DNA sequence: TGCGCCAGCAGTGAAGGGACAGCTAGCAATCAGCCCCAGCATTTT. It codes for CASSEGTASNQPQHF.

This chain joins TRBV10-1 and TRBJ2-7; D not certain. V lost 4 bases, J lost 2 bases, and 9 bases lay in between. The CDR3 runs 13 residues. Germline CDR1 reads WNHNN; CDR2 reads SYGVQD (reference sequence). The CDR3: CASSGSGAYEQYV. In DNA, the CDR3 is TGCGCCAGCAGTGGCTCTGGGGCCTACGAGCAGTACGTC.

The V gene is TRBV19, the J gene TRBJ1-3; no definite D call. CDR1 is LNHDA and CDR2 is SQIVND in the germline V gene (reference sequence). V lost 5 bases to trimming and J lost 5 bases, with 10 bases between them. The CDR3 is 13 residues long. CDR3 protein: CASSPVLRNTIYF. CDR3 in DNA: TGTGCCAGTAGTCCGGTGTTGAGAAACACCATATATTTT. Looking up the rest from reference TRBV19 and TRBJ1-3 gives the full variable domain: DGGITQSPKYLFRKEGQNVTLSCEQNLNHDAMYWYRQDPGQGLRLIYYSQIVNDFQKGDIAEGYSVSREKKESFPLTVTSAQKNPTAFYLCASSPVLRNTIYFGEGSWLTVV.

This sequence joins TRBV9 and TRBJ1-1, with 7 bases identical to TRBD1. Germline V CDR1 and CDR2: SGDLS, YYNGEE. The CDR3 is 14 amino acids. The V gene end was trimmed by 0 bases and the J gene end by 4 bases; junction bases not matched to a gene: 3. The CDR3 spells CASSVGSGGTEAFF. CDR3 sequence (DNA): TGTGCCAGCAGCGTAGGTTCAGGGGGCACTGAAGCTTTCTTT.

This clone has only one observation. This chain links TRBV7-2 with TRBJ1-4; D not resolved. Trimming took 5 bases from V and 7 from J, leaving 8 bases between them. Germline values: CDR1 SGHTA, CDR2 FQGNSA. The CDR3 spans 12 residues. CDR3 amino acids: CASSPGFEKLFF. In DNA form, the CDR3 reads TGTGCCAGCAGCCCGGGGTTTGAAAAACTGTTTTTT.

The chain joins TRBV7-2 to TRBJ2-1, with 11 bases aligning to TRBD2. In germline, CDR1 is SGHTA, CDR2 FQGNSA. The CDR3 sequence is 17 residues long. V shed 2 bases and J 3 bases; nucleotides not matched to a gene: 6. CDR3 in amino acids: CASSLFTSGGLYNEQFF. The DNA of the CDR3 is TGTGCCAGCAGCTTATTTACTAGCGGGGGCCTCTACAATGAGCAGTTCTTC.

This CDR3 reads CAISESPPGAGEQFF. The CDR3 DNA reads as TGTGCCATCAGTGAGTCCCCTCCCGGGGCTGGTGAGCAGTTCTTC. The chain uses TRBV10-3 and TRBJ2-1; D tentatively reads TRBD1 or TRBD2 (5 bases each). Trimming removed 0 bases from V and 9 bases from J, with 15 bases in between. From germline, CDR1 is ENHRY and CDR2 SYGVKD. This CDR3 contains 15 residues.